This T cell receptor (beta chain) was sequenced in a study of lung T cells in sarcoidosis with Löfgren's syndrome. Study-wide findings and caveats: Löfgren's syndrome patients reportedly showed greatest TRAV12-1 and TRBV2 expansion versus controls. TRBV2 was the preferred pairing partner of TRAV12-1, with similar CDR3s.

Germline assignment: CDR1 DFQATT and CDR2 SNEGSKA (reference sequence). J was trimmed by 4 bases and V by 5 bases; bases with no gene match: 5. CDR3 length: 13 amino acids. Concerning this clonotype itself: Its antigen is undetermined. Being one base from a much bigger clone, this may be a read error.

TCRdb re-called the reads with MiXCR, one entry per CDR3 protein. This table holds around 60,000 distinct CDR3 sequences, around 21% found once. This chain joins TRBV20-1 and TRBJ1-2, with TRBD1 matching over 9 bases. The receptor comes from a human donor with sarcoidosis (Löfgren's syndrome or another form), or a control subject (not recorded which). Material: CD4+ T cells from PBMCs. This CDR3 is CSAGGGQGYGYTF. For the CDR3, the DNA is TGCAGTGCTGGGGGGGGACAGGGCTATGGCTACACCTTC.